The clone carrying this T cell receptor (beta chain) was recorded many times. What was amplified from RNA transcripts were TCR beta CDR3 regions. The primer set for the first-round RT-PCR of the TCR CDR3 was HTBI. One entry per CDR3 protein, called by TCRdb with MiXCR from the multiplex PCR reads. The profile shows about 500,000 distinct CDR3 sequences, about 15% of them singletons. The data belong to a study of T cells in Graves' hyperthyroidism and ophthalmopathy. Trimming pared 0 bases from V and 3 bases from J, leaving 6 bases between. The germline gives CDR1 DFQATT, CDR2 SNEGSKA (reference sequence). This CDR3 has 12 amino acids.

The receptor was derived from a woman in her twenties or thirties with Graves' ophthalmopathy. The genes are TRBV20-1 and TRBJ2-7, with D perhaps TRBD2 (6 bases). What was sequenced was blood. CDR3 DNA sequence: TGCAGTGCTAGAGAGGACTACTACGAGCAGTACTTC. Translating gives CSAREDYYEQYF.